This TCR beta chain derives from a study of OX40 agonist ivuxolimab in advanced cancers. Overall study context: Participants averaged 60 years of age (range roughly 23 to 90) and were around 80% male. Study-level results: It was not determined which antigens were specifically recognized by the peripheral T cells that had undergone clonal expansion. Expanded clones tended on average to be more numerous among CD8+ T cells than CD4+. Clonal expansion from baseline to week 6 occurred in both CD4+ and CD8+ T cells.

Libraries were prepared by immunoSEQ multiplex PCR; TCRdb keeps only in-frame clonotypes and omits some of them. The data contain some 100,000 clones, around 91% of them singletons. On this clone itself: The antigen is undetermined.

Germline CDR1 reads MGHRA; CDR2 reads YSYEKL. Trimming removed 0 bases at V and 5 bases at J, with 16 bases between. CDR3 length: 16 amino acids. Sequenced here: CD4+ or CD8+ T cells sorted from blood, sampled in a trial of the OX40 agonist ivuxolimab. This clonotype was obtained from an adult with an advanced solid tumor such as melanoma, head and neck, liver or kidney cancer. The genes are TRBV4-1 and TRBJ2-5, with D perhaps assigned TRBD1 or TRBD2 (6 bases each). CDR3 loop: CASSQDGGGGGETQYF. The CDR3 DNA is TGCGCCAGCAGCCAAGATGGGGGCGGAGGGGGGGAGACCCAGTACTTC.